The TCR beta chain under discussion was sequenced for a study of Ad26.COV2.S vaccination and SARS-CoV-2 variants. As to treatment: roughly 20 received Ad26.COV2.S at low or high dose, single or two shots; 5 received placebo; per-sample allocation not given. It was on day 63 after the first vaccine or placebo injection that samples were taken. Libraries were prepared by immunoSEQ multiplex PCR; TCRdb keeps only in-frame clonotypes and omits some of them. The sample contains about 350,000 clones, 86% of which appear only once. V was pared by 11 bases and J by 1 base, with 9 bases of the junction left unmatched. This CDR3 spans 14 amino acids. CDR1 and CDR2 (germline): MNHEY, SVGAGI.

The source material was peripheral blood, sampled in a trial of Ad26.COV2.S vaccine versus placebo. The V and J genes are TRBV6-5 and TRBJ2-3; 7 bases are shared with TRBD1. This sequence originates from a person between 18 and 60 years old who received the Ad26.COV2.S COVID-19 vaccine or a placebo. CDR3 region: CASTDRVGTDTQYF. CDR3 sequence (DNA): TGTGCCTCTACCGACAGGGTGGGCACAGATACGCAGTATTTT.